Below are 6 T cell receptor beta chains sequenced from a single sample in a study of cytomegalovirus exposure and HLA in healthy donors. Repertoires were generated with immunoSEQ multiplex PCR, while TCRdb's copy carries only in-frame clones and drops some. Of over 80,000 clones in the sample, 85% were seen once. The material sequenced was PBMCs. The receptors come from a man between 18 and 35 years old in good health and CMV-seropositive.

This rearrangement joins TRBV7-9 to TRBJ1-2; 11 bases line up with TRBD1. The trim removed 5 bases at V and 7 bases at J, leaving 6 bases unmatched. The germline V gene has CDR1 SEHNR and CDR2 FQNEAQ (reference sequence). CDR3 size: 14 residues. CDR3 protein: CASSPGQGASGYTF. The CDR3 nucleotides are TGTGCCAGCAGCCCCGGACAGGGGGCGTCTGGCTACACCTTC.

This rearrangement joins TRBV5-6 to TRBJ2-2, with 10 bases aligning to TRBD2. The germline CDR1 and CDR2 sequences are SGHDT and YYEEEE. The CDR3 extends over 15 amino acids. The V segment lost 4 bases and the J segment 4 bases; nucleotides outside the gene matches: 4. CDR3 residues: CASSRGLAVTGELFF. For the CDR3, the DNA is TGTGCCAGCAGCCGAGGACTAGCGGTCACCGGGGAGCTGTTTTTT.

This chain links TRBV6-6 with TRBJ2-7; 8 nucleotides agree with TRBD1. V gave up 4 bases and J gave up 5 bases; unmatched junction bases: 4. The CDR3 has 13 amino acids. The germline V gene has CDR1 MNHNY and CDR2 SVGAGI (reference sequence). The CDR3 spells CASSSDRDHEQYF. The CDR3 bases are TGTGCCAGCAGTTCGGACAGGGACCACGAGCAGTACTTC.

This chain connects TRBV4-2 to TRBJ1-4, with D hard to call. Deletions cut 0 bases from V and 11 bases from J, with 7 bases between. This CDR3 is 12 amino acids long. CDR1 is LGHNA and CDR2 is YNFKEQ in the germline V gene. The CDR3 is CASSQDGEKLFF. CDR3 nucleotide sequence: TGTGCCAGCAGCCAAGATGGTGAGAAACTGTTTTTT.

The chain uses TRBV6-5 and TRBJ2-3, with D possibly matching TRBD2 (5 bases). Trimming pared 5 bases from V and 3 bases from J, leaving 15 bases between. Germline V gene lookup returns CDR1 MNHEY and CDR2 SVGAGI. The CDR3 sequence is 15 residues long. For the CDR3, the DNA is TGTGCCAGCAGTCGGACCAGGACGGGAACAGATACGCAGTATTTT. It codes for CASSRTRTGTDTQYF.

The chain is built from TRBV28 and TRBJ2-1; D is unclear. Germline V lookup: CDR1 MDHEN, CDR2 SYDVKM. This CDR3 has 12 amino acids. The V gene lost 1 base and the J gene lost 15 bases, with 13 bases spanning the gap. The CDR3 DNA reads TGTGCCAGCAGTTTATTAGATCCTCCGGTGTTCTTC. Encoded protein: CASSLLDPPVFF.